The next 17 T cell receptor beta chains were all read from a single sample in a study of post-analysis software for immune sequencing data (dated by TCRdb to 2015 to 2017). What the work shows at the level of the full study, not this receptor alone: Significantly higher frequencies in patients than in controls were found for about 5 TRBV segments, including TRBV5-6, TRBV5-1 and TRBV20-1.

Their target antigens are unknown. The library came from PCR. The listed sequencing device is Illumina HiSeq 2500. Unique molecular identifiers were incorporated into TCR beta cDNA libraries to reduce PCR and sequencing biases. TCRdb reworked the public reads: Q25 trimming with fastp, MiXCR clone assembly, productive beta chains retained. Each record represents a unique CDR3 protein, reported with the most common genes and DNA among its rows. This sample lists about 210,000 distinct CDR3 sequences; roughly 28% were detected once. Clones ranked in the top ten supply nearly 3.5% of the sample. What was sequenced was blood. These receptors all stem from a girl aged 2-17 years with multiple sclerosis.

This clonotype was seen only a few times. The rearrangement links TRBV29-1 to TRBJ2-3; no clear D. In germline, CDR1 is SQVTM, CDR2 ANQGSEA. This CDR3 is built from 15 residues. V lost 3 bases and J 2 bases, leaving 15 bases between the germline ends. DNA for the CDR3: TGCAGCGTTGACACGTCCGTGGGTGACACAGATACGCAGTATTTT. Its translation: CSVDTSVGDTDTQYF.

This clonotype was observed a handful of times. The V gene is TRBV20-1, the J gene TRBJ2-7, with 8 bases that match TRBD1. V gave up 5 bases and J gave up 6 bases; unmatched junction bases: 12. The CDR3 is made up of 14 amino acids. The germline CDR1 and CDR2 sequences are DFQATT and SNEGSKA (reference sequence). The CDR3 region is CSAGGQGISGEQYF. In DNA, the CDR3 is TGCAGTGCTGGAGGACAGGGAATTTCAGGCGAGCAGTACTTC.

The sample holds many counts of this clonotype. The chain recombines TRBV6-5 with TRBJ2-3, with D possibly TRBD1 on 6 matching bases. Germline V gene sequence: CDR1 MNHEY, CDR2 SVGAGI. V was clipped by 6 bases and J by 1 base, with 14 bases between them. The length of the CDR3 is 15 residues. The CDR3 spells CASSLRQVRTDTQYF. CDR3 nucleotides: TGTGCCAGCAGCCTAAGACAGGTTCGCACAGATACGCAGTATTTT.

This clonotype has more than one count but fewer than ten. V gene TRBV4-2 combines with J gene TRBJ1-5; perhaps TRBD1 as D (6 bases). This CDR3 is 17 amino acids long. V was trimmed by 1 base and J by 5 bases, leaving 18 bases between them. Germline loops: CDR1 LGHNA, CDR2 YNFKEQ. The DNA for the CDR3 is TGTGCCAGCAGCCAAGGTCTACAGGGTCGAGGCTATCAGCCCCAGCATTTT. This translates into CASSQGLQGRGYQPQHF.

The gene calls are TRBV15 and TRBJ1-2; D uncertain. The CDR3 loop spans 15 amino acids. Per the germline V gene, CDR1 is LNHNV and CDR2 is YYDKDF (reference sequence). V lost 0 bases and J lost 6, with 14 bases in between. CDR3 nucleotides: TGTGCCACCAGCAGAGATAGGGCGGGCATGGATGGCTACACCTTC. Its protein product is CATSRDRAGMDGYTF. Looking up the rest from reference TRBV15 and TRBJ1-2 gives the full variable domain: DAMVIQNPRYQVTQFGKPVTLSCSQTLNHNVMYWYQQKSSQAPKLLFHYYDKDFNNEADTPDNFQSRRPNTSFCFLDIRSPGLGDTAMYLCATSRDRAGMDGYTFGSGTRLTVV.

The rearrangement uses TRBV29-1 and TRBJ1-2; 10 nucleotides agree with TRBD1. The CDR3 totals 13 residues. In germline, CDR1 is SQVTM, CDR2 ANQGSEA. After removal of 7 bases from V and 4 bases from J, the junction contained 6 bases not matched to a gene. The CDR3 region is CSAETGGSYGYTF. The CDR3, as DNA: TGCAGCGCCGAGACAGGGGGCTCCTATGGCTACACCTTC.

This clonotype was observed a few times. The genes are TRBV3-1 and TRBJ1-6; D is possibly TRBD1 (5 bases). The CDR3 is 17 amino acids. Germline CDR1 and CDR2: LGHDT and YNNKEL (reference sequence). Deletions cut 3 bases from V and 7 bases from J, with 19 bases between. CDR3 loop: CASSHGLAGRANSPLHF. DNA for the CDR3: TGTGCCAGCAGCCACGGGTTGGCAGGGCGGGCGAATTCACCCCTCCACTTT.

This clonotype came up many times. Here the CDR3 reads CASSHQRELAQYF. The DNA for the CDR3 is TGTGCCAGCAGCCACCAGCGGGAGTTGGCGCAGTATTTT. The chain has TRBV3-1 and TRBJ2-3; 8 positions match TRBD2. This CDR3 is built from 13 residues. The V gene's germline CDR1 is LGHDT and CDR2 YNNKEL (reference sequence). V was pared by 3 bases and J by 10 bases, with 6 bases of the junction left unmatched.

This clonotype was seen at least ten times. This sequence joins TRBV6-6 and TRBJ2-7, with D perhaps matching TRBD1 (6 bases). Deletions cut 5 bases from V and 0 bases from J, with 11 bases between. The CDR3 is made up of 14 amino acids. Germline CDR1 reads MNHNY; CDR2 reads SVGAGI (reference sequence). CDR3 sequence: CASSPQGVSYEQYF. CDR3 sequence (DNA): TGTGCCAGCAGTCCACAGGGAGTCTCCTACGAGCAGTACTTC.

This clonotype was found many times. The rearrangement joins TRBV29-1 to TRBJ1-2, with a weak D call TRBD1 (5 bases). The CDR3 runs to 14 residues. Germline loops: CDR1 SQVTM, CDR2 ANQGSEA. V lost 8 bases to trimming and J lost 0 bases, with 16 bases between them. The CDR3 DNA is TGCAGCTTATACGAGGGGACTACTAACTATGGCTACACCTTC. Amino acid sequence: CSLYEGTTNYGYTF.

The table lists this clonotype with a few counts. The chain links TRBV28 to TRBJ2-3; 10 nucleotides agree with TRBD2. The CDR3 has 16 residues. Germline V gene data show CDR1 as MDHEN and CDR2 as SYDVKM. With V trimmed by 6 bases and J by 1 base, 7 bases remained unmatched. This CDR3 is CASRQTGTSGTDTQYF. The DNA for the CDR3 is TGTGCCAGCAGGCAAACCGGGACTAGCGGCACAGATACGCAGTATTTT.

The count of this clonotype is one. This rearrangement joins TRBV21-1 to TRBJ1-2. TRBV21-1 is designated a pseudogene. The CDR3 loop spans 15 amino acids. As DNA, the CDR3 is TGTGCCAGCAGCAAAGTGATAGCAGACTTCTATGGCTACACCTTC. Its protein product is CASSKVIADFYGYTF.

This clonotype was observed a handful of times. V gene TRBV5-1 combines with J gene TRBJ2-1; 9 bases map to TRBD1. V lost 3 bases to trimming and J lost 6 bases; unmatched junction nucleotides: 13. There are 17 residues in the CDR3. Germline V lookup: CDR1 SGHRS, CDR2 YFSETQ. CDR3 amino acids: CASSYLSGTGSGNEQFF. DNA for the CDR3: TGCGCCAGCAGCTACCTTTCCGGGACAGGGTCCGGCAATGAGCAGTTCTTC.

There are many counts of this clonotype. The chain couples TRBV29-1 to TRBJ2-1; 10 bases map to TRBD1. Trimming at V came to 7 bases and at J to 6 bases, leaving 6 bases not matched to a gene. CDR3 size: 13 residues. Per the germline V gene, CDR1 is SQVTM and CDR2 is ANQGSEA. CDR3 amino acids: CSGDRGRINEQFF. CDR3 DNA sequence: TGCAGCGGGGACAGGGGACGGATCAATGAGCAGTTCTTC.

The chain uses TRBV3-1 and TRBJ2-6; D might be TRBD1 (5 bases). The CDR3 sequence is 18 residues long. Per germline, CDR1 LGHDT and CDR2 YNNKEL (reference sequence). Trimming took 3 bases from V and 4 from J, leaving 19 bases between them. The CDR3 coding sequence is TGTGCCAGCAGCCAGAGACGACAGCCTCGTGCGGGGGCCAACGTCCTGACTTTC. Its protein is CASSQRRQPRAGANVLTF.

This clonotype came up many times. The rearrangement joins TRBV10-3 to TRBJ2-5; 9 bases agree with TRBD2. The CDR3 is made up of 16 amino acids. The germline CDR1 and CDR2 sequences are ENHRY and SYGVKD. V was pared by 3 bases and J by 5 bases, with 10 bases of the junction left unmatched. The CDR3 DNA sequence: TGTGCCATCAGTGACCCCCGAGCGGGGGGAACGGAGACCCAGTACTTC. The encoded protein is CAISDPRAGGTETQYF.

The chain employs TRBV5-1 and TRBJ2-6; 11 nucleotides align to TRBD1. The trim removed 3 bases at V and 6 bases at J, leaving 11 bases unmatched. This CDR3 spans 18 amino acids. CDR1 and CDR2 (germline): SGHRS, YFSETQ. CDR3 coding DNA: TGCGCCAGCAGCTCTTTCGGGACAGGGGGTCCTGAGGCCAACGTCCTGACTTTC. Translation gives CASSSFGTGGPEANVLTF.